Listed below are T cell receptor beta chains from one sample, sequenced in a study of blood T cell repertoires in COVID-19. Libraries were prepared by immunoSEQ multiplex PCR; TCRdb keeps only in-frame clonotypes and omits some of them. This table has around 19,000 clones, around nine tenths appearing once. The sample consisted of peripheral blood. The receptor source for this set is a human donor in a cohort sampled during active COVID-19. The donor label of this sample is uncertain. CDR3s include the opening cysteine and the closing phenylalanine or tryptophan. Each record gives: clone size, D gene, V gene, J gene, CDR3 DNA, CDR3 protein. A D gene is named only where the DNA matches it firmly. Clone size is shown for a subset of rows, as once, few, many or a class of expanded clone.

>.|.|TRBV6-2/TRBV6-3|TRBJ1-1
TGTGCCAGCAGTTACCTTTACACCACTGAAGCTTTCTTT
CASSYLYTTEAFF
>.|TRBD1|TRBV11-1|TRBJ2-4
TGTGCCAGCACCCGAGGGGAAGGGGGCAACATTCAGTACTTC
CASTRGEGGNIQYF
>.|TRBD2|TRBV5-1|TRBJ2-2
TGCGCCAGCAGCCCGCCGGGACTAGCGGAAACCGGGGAGCTGTTTTTT
CASSPPGLAETGELFF
>.|.|TRBV6-6|TRBJ1-5
TGTGCCAGCAGACGACCGGGTGGGGGCGATCAGCCCCAGCATTTT
CASRRPGGGDQPQHF
>.|TRBD1|TRBV10-3|TRBJ2-7
TGTGCCATCAGTGACAGGGGGCAAGACGAGCAGTACTTC
CAISDRGQDEQYF
>.|TRBD1|TRBV25-1|TRBJ1-2
TGTGCCAGCAGTCATCCGGGACAGGGGGAGAATGGCTACACCTTC
CASSHPGQGENGYTF
>.|.|TRBV2|TRBJ2-1
TGTGCCAGCAGTGTGACTGATCAGGGTGAGCAGTTCTTC
CASSVTDQGEQFF
>.|TRBD2|TRBV10-2|TRBJ2-1
TGCGCCAGCAGGTTTAGTCCGGGACTAGCGGGAGATAATGAGCAGTTCTTC
CASRFSPGLAGDNEQFF
>few|TRBD1|TRBV6-5|TRBJ1-1
TGTGCCAGCAGTCAACAGGGGGCTGGTGAAGCTTTCTTT
CASSQQGAGEAFF
>.|.|TRBV28|TRBJ1-1
TGTGCCAGCATAGGGGTAATGAACACTGAAGCTTTCTTT
CASIGVMNTEAFF
>.|TRBD2|TRBV4-1|TRBJ2-3
TGCGCCAGCAGCCCCCGACTAGCGGTCGAAGTGGATACGCAGTATTTT
CASSPRLAVEVDTQYF
>.|.|TRBV4-2|TRBJ1-5
TGTGCCAGCAGCCAAGAGGGGGGGGAGAATCAGCCCCAGCATTTT
CASSQEGGENQPQHF
>once|.|TRBV2|TRBJ2-1
TGTGCCAGCAGTAATCCGCGGTTCTTC
CASSNPRFF
>.|TRBD1|TRBV28|TRBJ1-2
TGTGCCAGCTTTCCGGGACAGGGGGCTGGCGGCTACACCTTC
CASFPGQGAGGYTF
>.|TRBD1|TRBV5-4|TRBJ2-7
TGTGCCAGCAGCCGGGACAGGGTCTACGAGCAGTACTTC
CASSRDRVYEQYF
>.|.|TRBV6-5|TRBJ2-2
TGTGCCAGCATCCTAAATGTTAACACCGGGGAGCTGTTTTTT
CASILNVNTGELFF
>.|.|TRBV5-4|TRBJ1-1
TGTGCCAGCAGCTTGGGGGGCAAAACTGAAGCTTTCTTT
CASSLGGKTEAFF
>.|.|TRBV19|TRBJ2-1
TGTGCCAGTAGTGGGGACTCGGGGGAATGGGCTCGGGAGCAGTTCTTC
CASSGDSGEWAREQFF
>.|TRBD2|TRBV27|TRBJ2-1
TGTGCCAGCAGTTGGATTGCTAGCGGGGACGATGAGCAGTTCTTC
CASSWIASGDDEQFF
>.|TRBD1|TRBV7-8|TRBJ2-2
TGTGCCTCTTCTTTCCGGGACAGGGGGAGGACCGGGGAGCTGTTTTTT
CASSFRDRGRTGELFF
>.|.|TRBV11-2|TRBJ1-3
TGTGCCAGCAGCTTAGCTCCTGGAAACACCATATATTTT
CASSLAPGNTIYF
>.|TRBD1|TRBV7-9|TRBJ2-2
TGTGCCAGCAGCCGCGGACAGGGGGTGAACACCGGGGAGCTGTTTTTT
CASSRGQGVNTGELFF
>.|TRBD1|TRBV5-4|TRBJ1-2
TGTGCCAGCAGCTTGGGGGAGGCAGGGGGCTATGGCTACACCTTC
CASSLGEAGGYGYTF
>.|TRBD1|TRBV29-1|TRBJ1-1
TGCAGCGTCAGAGGGGGCTGGAACACTGAAGCTTTCTTT
CSVRGGWNTEAFF
>.|.|TRBV19|TRBJ2-3
TGTGCCAGTAGTATAGTCGGGGTCGGGGCAGATACGCAGTATTTT
CASSIVGVGADTQYF
>.|.|TRBV15|TRBJ2-1
TGTGCCACCAGCAGGTCAGCGGACAATGAGCAGTTCTTC
CATSRSADNEQFF
>.|.|TRBV6-6|TRBJ1-5
TGTGCCAGCACCCTGGGAGGGGAGGGCAATCAGCCCCAGCATTTT
CASTLGGEGNQPQHF
>.|.|TRBV6-5|TRBJ2-7
TGTGCCAGCAGTTACGGGCAGGGGTTCTCCTACGAGCAGTACTTC
CASSYGQGFSYEQYF
>.|.|TRBV7-2|TRBJ2-1
TGTGCCAGCAGCCGCGGTGTGGCCAGTGAGCAGTTCTTC
CASSRGVASEQFF
>.|.|TRBV12-5|TRBJ2-5
TGTGCTAGTGGCAGGGACTTCCCGGGGGAGACCCAGTACTTC
CASGRDFPGETQYF
>few|.|TRBV18|TRBJ1-2
TGTGCCAGCTCACCAATGGGCGATGGCTACACCTTC
CASSPMGDGYTF
>.|.|TRBV28|TRBJ2-5
TGTGCCAGCAGTTCCTATCGAGAGACCCAGTACTTC
CASSSYRETQYF
>few|TRBD1|TRBV11-2|TRBJ1-1
TGTGCCAGCAGCTTCGGAGGGACAGCATTGTCCACTGAAGCTTTCTTT
CASSFGGTALSTEAFF
>.|.|TRBV18|TRBJ2-1
TGTGCCAGCTCACCCAGGGACTTCGACAATGAGCAGTTCTTC
CASSPRDFDNEQFF
>.|.|TRBV2|TRBJ2-1
TGTGCCAGCAGTGCCGGGAGCTCTCTGGATGAGCAGTTCTTC
CASSAGSSLDEQFF
>.|.|TRBV14|TRBJ1-3
TGTGCCAGCAGCCAAGCCCTCTGGCGGGGGCGGAGATCTGGAAACACCATATATTTT
CASSQALWRGRRSGNTIYF
>.|.|TRBV30|TRBJ2-2
TGTGCCTGGAGAGCCCAGGTTAGCGGGGAGCTGTTTTTT
CAWRAQVSGELFF
>.|TRBD2|TRBV20-1|TRBJ2-3
TGCAGTGCTAGTGAGGCTAGCGGCCGTAGCACAGATACGCAGTATTTT
CSASEASGRSTDTQYF
>.|.|TRBV11-2|TRBJ2-5
TGTGCCAGCAGCTTAGACAATAGGGGAAGAAAGACCCAGTACTTC
CASSLDNRGRKTQYF
>.|.|TRBV11-3|TRBJ2-5
TGTGCCAGCAGCTTAGATTTCGGTGCGACCCAGTACTTC
CASSLDFGATQYF
>.|.|TRBV4-1|TRBJ2-5
TGCGCCAGCAGCCAAGGGGCCGTAGGTCAGACCCAGTACTTC
CASSQGAVGQTQYF
>.|TRBD2|TRBV5-5|TRBJ2-7
TGTGCCAGCAGCTTGTCTTCGGGAGGGAGCTCCTACGAGCAGTACTTC
CASSLSSGGSSYEQYF
>.|TRBD1|TRBV5-1|TRBJ2-5
TGCGCCAGCAGCTTGGGTGGGACAGCTAAAGAGACCCAGTACTTC
CASSLGGTAKETQYF
>.|TRBD1|TRBV18|TRBJ1-2
TGTGCCAGCTCGCCCCGGGACAGGGGAGATGGCTACACCTTC
CASSPRDRGDGYTF
>.|.|TRBV5-5|TRBJ2-1
TGTGCCAGCAGCTTGAGAACGGGGCAGGGGGAGCAGTTCTTC
CASSLRTGQGEQFF
>.|.|TRBV19|TRBJ2-2
TGTGCCAGTAGCCAGTCAGGGGGGCGGAACACCGGGGAGCTGTTTTTT
CASSQSGGRNTGELFF
>.|TRBD1|TRBV18|TRBJ2-5
TGTGCCAGCTCATCTACCGGGACAGGGGTGGGCGAGACCCAGTACTTC
CASSSTGTGVGETQYF
>.|TRBD1|TRBV6-5|TRBJ1-2
TGTGCCAGCAGCCGACAGGGGTTGGGCTATGGCTACACCTTC
CASSRQGLGYGYTF